The 8 T cell receptor beta chains below were found in one sample sequenced in a study of CD8+ T cells in alopecia areata. RNA extraction and reverse transcription yielded cDNA as sequencing template. Sequencing was performed with immunoSEQ multiplex PCR; in TCRdb, only in-frame clones are kept and a portion is missing. The table includes about 34,000 clones, 55% detected once. The sample comprised NKG2D-high CD8+ T cells sorted from blood. The receptors shown here come from a human donor with alopecia areata.

The chain combines TRBV27 with TRBJ1-1; unclear D gene. The germline V gene has CDR1 MNHEY and CDR2 SMNVEV (reference sequence). Trimming took 2 bases from V and 10 from J, leaving 5 bases between them. The CDR3 covers 10 residues. CDR3 residues: CASSLGPAFF. The CDR3 DNA follows: TGTGCCAGCAGTTTAGGTCCAGCTTTCTTT.

This sequence joins TRBV28 and TRBJ1-2, with unresolved D. There are 15 residues in the CDR3. Germline CDR1 and CDR2: MDHEN and SYDVKM. V was shortened by 5 bases and J by 2 bases, with 15 bases between the two germline ends. CDR3 sequence reads: CASSLGVSSNYGYTF. CDR3 DNA sequence: TGTGCCAGCAGTCTGGGCGTGTCCTCGAACTATGGCTACACCTTC.

Remarks on this clone: A junction end diverges from the germline sequence, so it may reflect a read error. The genes are TRBV28 and TRBJ1-1; D is perhaps TRBD1 (5 bases). The CDR3 has 17 residues. The germline CDR1 and CDR2 sequences are MDHEN and SYDVKM. The CDR3 DNA is TGTGCCAGCAGTGTATGGGGGGGGAGACACCGAACCACTGAAGCTTTCTTT. It codes for CASSVWGGRHRTTEAFF.

V usage is TRBV11-2 and J usage is TRBJ2-7; D might be TRBD1 (5 bases). Per germline, CDR1 SGHAT and CDR2 FQNNGV. The CDR3 length is 13 residues. V lost 7 bases, J lost 5 bases, and 15 bases lay in between. This CDR3 is CASTDWQGDEQYF. CDR3 DNA sequence: TGTGCCAGCACAGATTGGCAGGGTGACGAGCAGTACTTC.

The chain links TRBV29-1 to TRBJ2-5; D ambiguous. Trimming took off 5 bases at V and 7 bases at J, with 11 bases between the two ends. This CDR3 comprises 11 residues. The germline V gene encodes CDR1 SQVTM and CDR2 ANQGSEA. The CDR3 bases are TGCAGCGTTCTATCTGAGCGGACCCAGTACTTC. It yields the protein CSVLSERTQYF.

This chain joins TRBV27 and TRBJ2-3, with no clear D. Trimming stripped 8 bases from V and 6 bases from J, with 12 bases between. Germline CDR1 reads MNHEY; CDR2 reads SMNVEV (reference sequence). CDR3 size: 12 residues. In DNA form, the CDR3 reads TGTGCCAGCGGATACTTAGGGGATACGCAGTATTTT. As protein: CASGYLGDTQYF.

This clone was picked up a small number of times. The chain links TRBV7-9 to TRBJ2-5; 7 bases line up with TRBD2. CDR1 is SEHNR, CDR2 FQNEAQ, per germline (reference sequence). CDR3 size: 13 residues. DNA for the CDR3: TGTGTCTCCGCGGCGGGGGTCCAAGAGACCCAGTACTTC. Translating it yields CVSAAGVQETQYF.

The rearrangement joins TRBV7-2 to TRBJ2-1; maybe TRBD2 (5 bases). The germline gives CDR1 SGHTA, CDR2 FQGNSA. V lost 3 bases, J lost 8 bases, and 8 bases lay in between. CDR3 length: 12 amino acids. CDR3 DNA: TGTGCCAGCAGCTTCGGGCGGGATGAGCAGTTCTTC. This encodes CASSFGRDEQFF. Complete variable domain (other parts from reference TRBV7-2 and TRBJ2-1): GAGVSQSPSNKVTEKGKDVELRCDPISGHTALYWYRQSLGQGLEFLIYFQGNSAPDKSGLPSDRFSAERTGGSVSTLTIQRTQQEDSAVYLCASSFGRDEQFFGPGTRLTVL.